One and the same sample provided the 11 T cell receptor beta chains below, sequenced in a study of cytomegalovirus exposure and HLA in healthy donors. The PCR employed 60 Vbeta primers together with 13 Jbeta primers. Clones were read by immunoSEQ multiplex PCR, and TCRdb kept only the in-frame ones, dropping some. The sample includes 100,000 to 150,000 clones, approximately 10% seen only once; the top ten take around 4.6%. The sample comprised PBMCs. The receptors were gathered from a woman under 30 in good health and CMV-seropositive.

This clone has only a few counts. The V and J genes are TRBV29-1 and TRBJ1-1, with D maybe TRBD1 (5 bases). The germline V gene has CDR1 SQVTM and CDR2 ANQGSEA. This CDR3 is 11 amino acids long. Trimming took off 5 bases at V and 4 bases at J, with 8 bases between the two ends. The CDR3 protein is CSVSGGTEAFF. The CDR3 DNA sequence: TGCAGCGTTTCGGGGGGCACTGAAGCTTTCTTT.

The chain recombines TRBV30 with TRBJ1-2; D is undetermined. Germline assignment: CDR1 GTSNPN and CDR2 SVGIG (reference sequence). Trimming removed 3 bases from V and 12 bases from J, with 14 bases in between. The CDR3 runs to 11 residues. CDR3 sequence reads: CAWRLLVADTF. The CDR3 nucleotides are TGTGCCTGGAGACTTCTTGTGGCGGACACCTTC.

This clone was seen only a few times. V is TRBV29-1 and J is TRBJ2-7; 7 bases agree with TRBD2. This CDR3 contains 12 residues. In germline, CDR1 is SQVTM, CDR2 ANQGSEA. V was clipped by 7 bases and J by 4 bases; unmatched bases: 7. The DNA for the CDR3 is TGCAGCGCCGCAAGCGGGGTGTACGAGCAGTACTTC. Its protein is CSAASGVYEQYF.

This clone has just a few counts. The chain is built from TRBV14 and TRBJ1-1; D not certain. V shed 3 bases and J shed 0 bases, with 2 bases lying between them. Germline assignment: CDR1 SGHDN and CDR2 FVKESK. This CDR3 is built from 12 residues. This chain's CDR3 is CASSHMNTEAFF. In nucleotides, the CDR3 is TGTGCCAGCAGCCACATGAACACTGAAGCTTTCTTT.

The sample holds a few counts of this clone. The J gene is TRBJ1-4, the V gene TRBV19; D possibly corresponds to TRBD1 (5 bases). The CDR3 is made up of 18 amino acids. V lost 3 bases to trimming and J lost 3 bases, with 20 bases between them. Germline V gene lookup returns CDR1 LNHDA and CDR2 SQIVND (reference sequence). The CDR3 loop reads CASSIRTHQGTPNEKLFF. CDR3 nucleotide sequence: TGTGCCAGTAGTATTCGAACACACCAGGGAACCCCTAATGAAAAACTGTTTTTT.

This rearrangement joins TRBV6-5 to TRBJ1-1; D remains unclear. Germline CDR1 MNHEY, CDR2 SVGAGI. Trimming left V 0 bases short and J 2 bases short, with 4 bases between. The CDR3 length is 13 residues. The CDR3 DNA reads TGTGCCAGCAGTTACTCGACTAACACTGAAGCTTTCTTT. Protein product: CASSYSTNTEAFF.

V usage is TRBV19 and J usage is TRBJ1-5; D unresolved. Trimming shortened V by 4 bases and J by 0 bases, and 10 bases separated the two germline ends. This CDR3 comprises 15 residues. Germline loops: CDR1 LNHDA, CDR2 SQIVND (reference sequence). Written as DNA, the CDR3 is TGTGCCAGTAGTACCCCCGGCGGTAGCAATCAGCCCCAGCATTTT. Encoded protein: CASSTPGGSNQPQHF.

The rearrangement joins TRBV28 to TRBJ1-3, with D perhaps matching TRBD1 (6 bases). V lost 6 bases to trimming and J lost 1 base, with 19 bases between them. The CDR3 loop spans 17 amino acids. Germline V CDR1 and CDR2: MDHEN, SYDVKM. The CDR3 bases are TGTGCCAGCAGGCCCAGCGACAGGATTCCTTCTGGAAACACCATATATTTT. Protein: CASRPSDRIPSGNTIYF. Full variable domain (remainder filled in from reference TRBV28 and TRBJ1-3): DVKVTQSSRYLVKRTGEKVFLECVQDMDHENMFWYRQDPGLGLRLIYFSYDVKMKEKGDIPEGYSVSREKKERFSLILESASTNQTSMYLCASRPSDRIPSGNTIYFGEGSWLTVV.

This sequence joins TRBV30 and TRBJ1-5; the D gene is possibly TRBD1 (6 bases). The CDR3 has 16 amino acids. V was clipped by 0 bases and J by 2 bases, with 14 bases between them. Per the germline V gene, CDR1 is GTSNPN and CDR2 is SVGIG (reference sequence). The CDR3 region is CAWSVTGRGGNQPQHF. The CDR3 DNA reads TGTGCCTGGAGTGTAACAGGGAGGGGTGGCAATCAGCCCCAGCATTTT.

The chain couples TRBV6-1 to TRBJ1-5; D is undetermined. This CDR3 has 13 residues. Germline V lookup: CDR1 MNHNS, CDR2 SASEGT. Trimming left V 1 base short and J 6 bases short, with 7 bases between. This CDR3 reads CASSEEEGQPQHF. CDR3 nucleotide sequence: TGTGCCAGCAGTGAAGAGGAGGGTCAGCCCCAGCATTTT.

This clone was seen a few times. CDR3 loop: CASSRLAGTFYEQYF. In DNA form, the CDR3 reads TGTGCCAGCAGCCGATTAGCGGGAACATTCTACGAGCAGTACTTC. V gene TRBV7-9 combines with J gene TRBJ2-7; 8 positions agree with TRBD2. The trim removed 5 bases at V and 3 bases at J, leaving 9 bases unmatched. Germline V gene data show CDR1 as SEHNR and CDR2 as FQNEAQ (reference sequence). The CDR3 consists of 15 residues. Combining the CDR3 with reference TRBV7-9 and TRBJ2-7 gives the whole variable domain DTGVSQNPRHKITKRGQNVTFRCDPISEHNRLYWYRQTLGQGPEFLTYFQNEAQLEKSRLLSDRFSAERPKGSFSTLEIQRTEQGDSAMYLCASSRLAGTFYEQYFGPGTRLTVT.